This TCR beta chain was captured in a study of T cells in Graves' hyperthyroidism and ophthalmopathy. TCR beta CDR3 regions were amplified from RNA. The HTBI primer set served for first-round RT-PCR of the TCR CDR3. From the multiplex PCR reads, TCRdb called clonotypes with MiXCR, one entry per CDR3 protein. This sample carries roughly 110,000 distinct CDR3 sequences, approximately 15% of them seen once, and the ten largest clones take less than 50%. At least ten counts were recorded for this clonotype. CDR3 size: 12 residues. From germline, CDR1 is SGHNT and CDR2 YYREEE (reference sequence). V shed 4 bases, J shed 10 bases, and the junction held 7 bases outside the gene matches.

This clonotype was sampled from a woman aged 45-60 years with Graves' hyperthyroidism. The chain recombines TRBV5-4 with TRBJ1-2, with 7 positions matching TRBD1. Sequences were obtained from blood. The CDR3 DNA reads TGTGCCAGCAGCCCGAACACAGGGGCCTACACCTTC. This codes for CASSPNTGAYTF.